These T cell receptor beta chains were read from a single sample in a study of T cell repertoires in cytomegalovirus infection. TCRdb called the reads again in MiXCR, with one record for every CDR3 protein. The repertoire holds some 300,000 distinct CDR3 sequences, about 9.2% seen once, with approximately 2.4% in the top ten. Material for sequencing was PBMCs. Receptors originate from a human donor in good health (CMV status not recorded). Some clones in this sample may be carry-over from other donors' samples. CDR3s leave out the opening cysteine and the closing phenylalanine or tryptophan. Not every row has a clone size; where given, it reads once, few, many or a size class.

clone_size: many
j_call: TRBJ1-1
v_call: TRBV29-1
cdr3_aa: SVEKLSTEAF

clone_size: many
j_call: TRBJ2-5
v_call: TRBV6-2/TRBV6-3
cdr3_aa: ASTPRTQRETQY

clone_size: many
j_call: TRBJ1-5
v_call: TRBV2
cdr3_aa: ASGQGTYSNQPQH

clone_size: many
j_call: TRBJ1-2
v_call: TRBV7-9
cdr3_aa: ASSSYGQYGYT

clone_size: few
j_call: TRBJ1-5
v_call: TRBV2
cdr3_aa: ASGEGWSNQPQH

clone_size: many
j_call: TRBJ1-1
v_call: TRBV15
cdr3_aa: ATSRGGGLTEAF

clone_size: many
j_call: TRBJ1-1
v_call: TRBV7-2
cdr3_aa: ASSFRRPDRARNTEAF

clone_size: many
j_call: TRBJ2-3
v_call: TRBV5-5
cdr3_aa: ASSNGPGITDTQY

clone_size: many
j_call: TRBJ2-3
v_call: TRBV10-3
cdr3_aa: AISVMGQVGDTQY

clone_size: many
j_call: TRBJ1-5
v_call: TRBV28
cdr3_aa: ASSRTGRSWDQPQH

clone_size: many
j_call: TRBJ1-2
v_call: TRBV20-1
cdr3_aa: SARAIGQGAGGYT

clone_size: few
j_call: TRBJ2-1
v_call: TRBV24-1
cdr3_aa: ATSDPATLASYNEQF

clone_size: many
j_call: TRBJ1-6
v_call: TRBV6-5
cdr3_aa: ASSYGGRNSPLH

clone_size: many
j_call: TRBJ2-1
v_call: TRBV5-6
cdr3_aa: ASSSLSRGVWNEQF

clone_size: few
j_call: TRBJ1-3
v_call: TRBV6-2/TRBV6-3
cdr3_aa: ASSWTGPGNTIY

clone_size: many
j_call: TRBJ2-1
v_call: TRBV5-6
cdr3_aa: ASSLRTPGPASQF

clone_size: many
j_call: TRBJ1-1
v_call: TRBV20-1
cdr3_aa: SARVHMNTEAF

clone_size: many
j_call: TRBJ2-2
v_call: TRBV2
cdr3_aa: ASSQGADTGELF

clone_size: many
j_call: TRBJ2-4
v_call: TRBV5-5
cdr3_aa: ASSTLSLHIQY

clone_size: few
j_call: TRBJ2-1
v_call: TRBV7-9
cdr3_aa: ASLRGGGLREQF

clone_size: many
j_call: TRBJ2-3
v_call: TRBV15
cdr3_aa: ATSRGGISGDTQY

clone_size: many
j_call: TRBJ1-2
v_call: TRBV12-3/TRBV12-4
cdr3_aa: ASSLGTGSLYGYT

clone_size: many
j_call: TRBJ2-5
v_call: TRBV19
cdr3_aa: ASSIDPRQAQETQY

clone_size: many
j_call: TRBJ1-4
v_call: TRBV28
cdr3_aa: ASSETGKDEKLF

clone_size: many
j_call: TRBJ2-6
v_call: TRBV6-2/TRBV6-3
cdr3_aa: ASRGGESGANVLT

clone_size: many
j_call: TRBJ2-1
v_call: TRBV23-1
cdr3_aa: ASPRDRDYNEQF

clone_size: many
j_call: TRBJ2-1
v_call: TRBV7-2
cdr3_aa: ASSFAPSLPNEQF

clone_size: .
j_call: TRBJ2-3
v_call: TRBV20-1
cdr3_aa: SATHRLADTQY

clone_size: many
j_call: TRBJ1-6
v_call: TRBV28
cdr3_aa: ASSRPGTGTDSPLH

clone_size: few
j_call: TRBJ2-1
v_call: TRBV29-1
cdr3_aa: SVAGTDYNEQF

clone_size: few
j_call: TRBJ1-2
v_call: TRBV6-5
cdr3_aa: ASSYGGREANYGYT

clone_size: .
j_call: TRBJ1-1
v_call: TRBV7-9
cdr3_aa: ASSLVSGRNTEAF

clone_size: many
j_call: TRBJ1-2
v_call: TRBV6-5
cdr3_aa: ASSYSTAVVLYGYT

clone_size: many
j_call: TRBJ2-1
v_call: TRBV28
cdr3_aa: ASTPPDWRGAGEQF

clone_size: .
j_call: TRBJ2-7
v_call: TRBV6-5
cdr3_aa: ASSSWTSGIREQY

clone_size: few
j_call: TRBJ2-5
v_call: TRBV2
cdr3_aa: ASSSIAGGPQETQY

clone_size: many
j_call: TRBJ2-5
v_call: TRBV28
cdr3_aa: ASTPGGLAGYQETQY